The rows below give T cell receptor beta chains drawn from one sample of a study of cytomegalovirus exposure and HLA in healthy donors. The protocol was immunoSEQ multiplex PCR, while the TCRdb copy is restricted to in-frame clones and leaves out a portion. The data contain under 250,000 clones, around four fifths of them singletons. Material: PBMCs. The source is a woman aged 18-35 years in good health and CMV-seronegative. Each CDR3 is given with its conserved first and last residue. The D gene is left open where the match is weak. Some rows mark clone size as missing; the rest say once, few, many or name a class of expanded clone.

d_gene: .
v_gene: TRBV5-6
j_gene: TRBJ2-2
abundance: .
len: 18
CDR3nt: TGTGCCAGCAGCTTGGGCGGGGGCCCCCCCCGGGTGGGCGGGGAGCTGTTTTTT
CDR3aa: CASSLGGGPPRVGGELFF

d_gene: .
v_gene: TRBV6-1
j_gene: TRBJ1-2
abundance: .
len: 13
CDR3nt: TGTGCCAGCAGTGAAAATGGGGGCTATGGCTACACCTTC
CDR3aa: CASSENGGYGYTF

d_gene: .
v_gene: TRBV6-4
j_gene: TRBJ2-1
abundance: .
len: 16
CDR3nt: TGTGCCAGCAGTGACTCAGGGGGAGAAGCCTACAATGAGCAGTTCTTC
CDR3aa: CASSDSGGEAYNEQFF

d_gene: .
v_gene: TRBV6-6
j_gene: TRBJ1-1
abundance: .
len: 13
CDR3nt: TGTGCCAGCAGTTACTCCGGCCAAAATGAAGCTTTCTTT
CDR3aa: CASSYSGQNEAFF

d_gene: .
v_gene: TRBV6-1
j_gene: TRBJ2-7
abundance: .
len: 21
CDR3nt: TGTGCCAGCAGTGAAGCTCGGGCGAGAGCCCGTGGAATAATTAGTTCCTACGAGCAGTACTTC
CDR3aa: CASSEARARARGIISSYEQYF

d_gene: .
v_gene: TRBV6-8
j_gene: TRBJ2-3
abundance: many
len: 16
CDR3nt: TGTGCCAGCAGTTATAGGCAAGGGTCCTCCACAGATACGCAGTATTTT
CDR3aa: CASSYRQGSSTDTQYF

d_gene: .
v_gene: TRBV29-1
j_gene: TRBJ1-1
abundance: .
len: 14
CDR3nt: TGCAGCGTTGATAGTGCGGGGACGGCCACTGAAGCTTTCTTT
CDR3aa: CSVDSAGTATEAFF

d_gene: TRBD1
v_gene: TRBV11-2
j_gene: TRBJ1-1
abundance: .
len: 15
CDR3nt: TGTGCCAGCAGCTCGCCCGGGGCAGGGGGCTTGGTAGCTTTCTTT
CDR3aa: CASSSPGAGGLVAFF

d_gene: .
v_gene: TRBV11-2
j_gene: TRBJ2-7
abundance: .
len: 13
CDR3nt: TGTGCCAGCAGCTTCCGAGGCAGCTACGAGCAGTACTTC
CDR3aa: CASSFRGSYEQYF

d_gene: TRBD2
v_gene: TRBV6-6
j_gene: TRBJ2-1
abundance: .
len: 15
CDR3nt: TGTGCCAGCAGCCGAGGACTAGCGGGGGACAATGAGCAGTTCTTC
CDR3aa: CASSRGLAGDNEQFF

d_gene: .
v_gene: TRBV6-5
j_gene: TRBJ2-2
abundance: .
len: 16
CDR3nt: TGTGCCAGCAGTTATGGTGATAGGGCGAACACCGGGGAGCTGTTTTTT
CDR3aa: CASSYGDRANTGELFF

d_gene: .
v_gene: TRBV27
j_gene: TRBJ1-2
abundance: .
len: 15
CDR3nt: TGTGCCAGCAGTGATCGAGGAAACCATAACTATGGCTACACCTTC
CDR3aa: CASSDRGNHNYGYTF

d_gene: .
v_gene: TRBV6-1
j_gene: TRBJ2-2
abundance: .
len: 12
CDR3nt: TGTGCCAGCAGGGGTAATACCGGGGAGCTGTTTTTT
CDR3aa: CASRGNTGELFF

d_gene: .
v_gene: TRBV25-1
j_gene: TRBJ2-7
abundance: few
len: 15
CDR3nt: TGTGCCAGCAGTGAAGGTGGGTCCGGGGCCTACGAGCAGTACTTC
CDR3aa: CASSEGGSGAYEQYF

d_gene: .
v_gene: TRBV19
j_gene: TRBJ1-2
abundance: .
len: 14
CDR3nt: TGTGCCAGTAGTATCGATCGGGGGCGCGGCGGCTACACCTTC
CDR3aa: CASSIDRGRGGYTF

d_gene: TRBD2
v_gene: TRBV5-1
j_gene: TRBJ2-1
abundance: .
len: 17
CDR3nt: TGCGCCAGCAGCCAAGGGACTAGCGGCCTCGCCTACAATGAGCAGTTCTTC
CDR3aa: CASSQGTSGLAYNEQFF

d_gene: .
v_gene: TRBV5-1
j_gene: TRBJ2-1
abundance: .
len: 17
CDR3nt: TGCGCCAGCAGCTTGCGTAGCGTAAGATCGACAGATAATGAGCAGTTCTTC
CDR3aa: CASSLRSVRSTDNEQFF

d_gene: .
v_gene: TRBV5-1
j_gene: TRBJ1-1
abundance: .
len: 15
CDR3nt: TGCGCCAGCAGCTTAGGTATCCTGCAGGGACTTGAAGCTTTCTTT
CDR3aa: CASSLGILQGLEAFF

d_gene: TRBD1
v_gene: TRBV25-1
j_gene: TRBJ1-2
abundance: .
len: 14
CDR3nt: TGTGCCAGCAGTGAATACGGAGGGGGCAATGGCTACACCTTC
CDR3aa: CASSEYGGGNGYTF

d_gene: .
v_gene: TRBV9
j_gene: TRBJ2-3
abundance: .
len: 12
CDR3nt: TGTGCCAGCAGCGTAGACTCCGATACGCAGTATTTT
CDR3aa: CASSVDSDTQYF

d_gene: TRBD1
v_gene: TRBV6-1
j_gene: TRBJ1-2
abundance: .
len: 18
CDR3nt: TGTGCCAGCAGTGAACGGGGACAGTTCAACCAAGCTAACTATGGCTACACCTTC
CDR3aa: CASSERGQFNQANYGYTF

d_gene: .
v_gene: TRBV2
j_gene: TRBJ2-7
abundance: .
len: 16
CDR3nt: TGTGCCAGCAGTGGTCTCCCTCGAAAGAGGGGCTACGAGCAGTACTTC
CDR3aa: CASSGLPRKRGYEQYF

d_gene: .
v_gene: TRBV2
j_gene: TRBJ2-2
abundance: .
len: 16
CDR3nt: TGTGCCAGCACATTATCTACAATGACGAACACCGGGGAGCTGTTTTTT
CDR3aa: CASTLSTMTNTGELFF

d_gene: TRBD2
v_gene: TRBV5-6
j_gene: TRBJ2-5
abundance: .
len: 13
CDR3nt: TGTGCCAGCAGCTTAAGCGGGACGGAGACCCAGTACTTC
CDR3aa: CASSLSGTETQYF

d_gene: .
v_gene: TRBV10-3
j_gene: TRBJ1-1
abundance: .
len: 14
CDR3nt: TGTGCCACCGCTCCCGGGCGGTACTACACTGAAGCTTTCTTT
CDR3aa: CATAPGRYYTEAFF

d_gene: .
v_gene: TRBV6-6
j_gene: TRBJ1-1
abundance: once
len: 14
CDR3nt: TGTGCCAGCAAGGCAGGGGCCTTGAACACTGAAGCTTTCTTT
CDR3aa: CASKAGALNTEAFF

d_gene: .
v_gene: TRBV18
j_gene: TRBJ1-5
abundance: .
len: 15
CDR3nt: TGTGCCAGCTCACTCCATCAAAGTAATGATCAGCCCCAGCATTTT
CDR3aa: CASSLHQSNDQPQHF

d_gene: TRBD1
v_gene: TRBV28
j_gene: TRBJ2-7
abundance: .
len: 14
CDR3nt: TGTGCCAGCAGTAGGGACAGTCCCTCCTACGAGCAGTACTTC
CDR3aa: CASSRDSPSYEQYF

d_gene: .
v_gene: TRBV27
j_gene: TRBJ1-5
abundance: .
len: 15
CDR3nt: TGTGCCAGCAGTTTAGGGCAGAATAGCAATCAGCCCCAGCATTTT
CDR3aa: CASSLGQNSNQPQHF

d_gene: TRBD1
v_gene: TRBV9
j_gene: TRBJ1-1
abundance: .
len: 13
CDR3nt: TGTGCCAGCAGCGTGTCCAGGGGGTCTGAAGCTTTCTTT
CDR3aa: CASSVSRGSEAFF

d_gene: TRBD1
v_gene: TRBV6-5
j_gene: TRBJ2-7
abundance: .
len: 15
CDR3nt: TGTGCCAGCAGCCCCGGGACAGGGGACGACCACGAGCAGTACTTC
CDR3aa: CASSPGTGDDHEQYF

d_gene: .
v_gene: TRBV11-2
j_gene: TRBJ1-3
abundance: .
len: 14
CDR3nt: TGTGCCAGCAGCTCCACAGGGATCGAAAACACCATATATTTT
CDR3aa: CASSSTGIENTIYF

d_gene: .
v_gene: TRBV5-1
j_gene: TRBJ1-4
abundance: .
len: 15
CDR3nt: TGCGCCAGCTCTACGACGGGGACGGATAATGAAAAACTGTTTTTT
CDR3aa: CASSTTGTDNEKLFF

d_gene: .
v_gene: TRBV5-6
j_gene: TRBJ1-2
abundance: .
len: 13
CDR3nt: TGTGCCAGCAGCTCAGGGGCCACAAGGGGCTACACCTTC
CDR3aa: CASSSGATRGYTF

d_gene: TRBD2
v_gene: TRBV29-1
j_gene: TRBJ2-1
abundance: .
len: 14
CDR3nt: TGCAGCGTTGGAGGGGCTAGCGGGACTTCAGGGCAGTTCTTC
CDR3aa: CSVGGASGTSGQFF

d_gene: TRBD1
v_gene: TRBV30
j_gene: TRBJ1-1
abundance: .
len: 17
CDR3nt: TGTGCCTGGAGTGCCCCGGGCAGGGGGTTAGCGAACACTGAAGCTTTCTTT
CDR3aa: CAWSAPGRGLANTEAFF

d_gene: .
v_gene: TRBV4-2
j_gene: TRBJ1-2
abundance: .
len: 15
CDR3nt: TGTGCCAGCAGCCAAGAAAGGGGAGCTAACTATGGCTACACCTTC
CDR3aa: CASSQERGANYGYTF

d_gene: .
v_gene: TRBV2
j_gene: TRBJ1-3
abundance: few
len: 16
CDR3nt: TGTGCCAGCAGCCCTATTGACAGGAGTGCTGGAAACACCATATATTTT
CDR3aa: CASSPIDRSAGNTIYF

d_gene: .
v_gene: TRBV11-2
j_gene: TRBJ2-7
abundance: .
len: 16
CDR3nt: TGTGCCAGCAGCTTAGCGAGTAGCGTGAGCTCCTACGAGCAGTACTTC
CDR3aa: CASSLASSVSSYEQYF

d_gene: TRBD2
v_gene: TRBV6-1
j_gene: TRBJ2-1
abundance: .
len: 15
CDR3nt: TGTGCCAGCAGTGAACTAGCGGGGGGCTACAATGAGCAGTTCTTC
CDR3aa: CASSELAGGYNEQFF